The rows below give T cell receptor beta chains drawn from one sample of a study of blood T cell repertoires in COVID-19. Libraries were prepared by immunoSEQ multiplex PCR; TCRdb keeps only in-frame clonotypes and omits some of them. Here the sample spans some 130,000 clones, more than 70% being singletons. Sample: peripheral blood. The source of these receptors is a man aged 65-85 years with acute or convalescent COVID-19. The CDR3 runs from the conserved cysteine through the conserved F or W. A D gene is named only where the DNA matches it firmly. A clone size is listed for some rows: how often the clone was seen (once, few, many), or a class if it is expanded.

TRBV6-5,TRBJ2-1,.,TRBD1,TGTGCCAGCAGTAGGGGACAGGCGAACAATGAGCAGTTCTTC,CASSRGQANNEQFF
TRBV25-1,TRBJ2-5,once,TRBD2,TGTGCCAGCCGGGCTAGCGGTTACCAAGAGACCCAGTACTTC,CASRASGYQETQYF
TRBV12-3/TRBV12-4,TRBJ1-5,.,TRBD1,TGTGCCAGCAGTCGGGACAGCGATCAGCCCCAGCATTTT,CASSRDSDQPQHF
TRBV5-6,TRBJ2-1,.,TRBD2,TGTGCCAGCAGCTTGGGACCTAGCGGGAATGAGCAGTTCTTC,CASSLGPSGNEQFF
TRBV19,TRBJ2-7,.,.,TGTGCCAGTAGACAGGAGCCGAGCTCCTACGAGCAGTACTTC,CASRQEPSSYEQYF
TRBV28,TRBJ2-2,.,TRBD1,TGTGCCAGCACCGTGGACAGGGGTGTTCTCACCGGGGAGCTGTTTTTT,CASTVDRGVLTGELFF
TRBV6-6,TRBJ1-2,.,.,TGTGCCAGCAGTTACTCCGGAGTAAACTATGGCTACACCTTC,CASSYSGVNYGYTF
TRBV18,TRBJ1-5,.,.,TGTGCCAGCTCATCACAGCGAGATAGCAATCAGCCCCAGCATTTT,CASSSQRDSNQPQHF
TRBV7-8,TRBJ1-3,.,.,TGTGCCAGCCTAAGAGAAGTCTCTGGAAACACCATATATTTT,CASLREVSGNTIYF
TRBV10-3,TRBJ1-2,.,TRBD1,TGTGCCATCAGTTCCGGGACAGCTGGCTACACCTTC,CAISSGTAGYTF
TRBV7-6,TRBJ2-1,.,.,TGTGCCAGCAGCCGTGCTACTAGCTCCTACAATGAGCAGTTCTTC,CASSRATSSYNEQFF
TRBV6-5,TRBJ1-2,.,TRBD1,TGTGCCAGCAGTTTAACCGGGACAGGGAACTATGGCTACACCTTC,CASSLTGTGNYGYTF
TRBV5-1,TRBJ2-3,.,.,TGCGCCAGCAGCTTGGACAGGGCTAGCACAGATACGCAGTATTTT,CASSLDRASTDTQYF
TRBV10-2,TRBJ2-7,few,.,TGCGCCAGCGGGAGGCCGGACACCAACTACGAGCAGTACTTC,CASGRPDTNYEQYF
TRBV7-9,TRBJ2-1,.,TRBD1,TGTGCCAGCAGCCCGGGACAGGGGAGAATGCAGTTCTTC,CASSPGQGRMQFF
TRBV29-1,TRBJ1-1,.,.,TGCAGCGTTGCCAGGGGTAACACTGAAGCTTTCTTT,CSVARGNTEAFF
TRBV5-1,TRBJ2-3,.,.,TGCGCCAGCAGTCCGATGGGGGGTAACACAGATACGCAGTATTTT,CASSPMGGNTDTQYF
TRBV27,TRBJ2-2,few,TRBD1,TGTGCCAGCAGTTGGGGACAGGGAGACACCGGGGAGCTGTTTTTT,CASSWGQGDTGELFF
TRBV4-1,TRBJ2-3,.,.,TGCGCCAGCAGCCAAAACCCCGGACTGAACACAGATACGCAGTATTTT,CASSQNPGLNTDTQYF
TRBV30,TRBJ2-1,.,TRBD2,TGTGCCTGGAGTGTCGGGAGGGGAAATGAGCAGTTCTTC,CAWSVGRGNEQFF
TRBV5-6,TRBJ2-1,few,TRBD2,TGTGCCAGCAGCTTGGGGACTAGCGGGCCTTACAATGAGCAGTTCTTC,CASSLGTSGPYNEQFF
TRBV9,TRBJ2-1,.,.,TGTGCCAGCAGCGTAGGACATTTGACGTTGTACAATGAGCAGTTCTTC,CASSVGHLTLYNEQFF
TRBV5-4,TRBJ1-6,.,TRBD1,TGTGCCAGCAGCCGTGCCTGGGACAGCGCGGAACCCCTCCACTTT,CASSRAWDSAEPLHF
TRBV14,TRBJ1-4,.,.,TGTGCCAGCAGCCAAGAAGGTCGCGGAAAACTGTTTTTT,CASSQEGRGKLFF
TRBV7-2,TRBJ1-2,.,.,TGTGCCAGCAGACCGGGGGGGTTCCATGGCTACACCTTC,CASRPGGFHGYTF